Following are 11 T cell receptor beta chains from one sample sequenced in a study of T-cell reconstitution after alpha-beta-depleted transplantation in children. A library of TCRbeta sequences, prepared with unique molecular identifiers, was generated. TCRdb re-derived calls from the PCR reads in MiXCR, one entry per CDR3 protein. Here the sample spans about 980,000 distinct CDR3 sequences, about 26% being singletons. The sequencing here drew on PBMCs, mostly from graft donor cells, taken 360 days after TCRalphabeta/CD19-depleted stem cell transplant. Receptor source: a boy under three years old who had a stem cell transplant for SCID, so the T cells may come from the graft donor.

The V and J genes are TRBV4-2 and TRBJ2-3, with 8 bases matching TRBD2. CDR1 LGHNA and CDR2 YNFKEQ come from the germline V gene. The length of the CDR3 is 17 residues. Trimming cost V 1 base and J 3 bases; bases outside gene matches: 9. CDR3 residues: CASSQGGLAGVTDTQYF. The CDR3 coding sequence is TGTGCCAGCAGCCAAGGCGGACTAGCCGGGGTGACAGATACGCAGTATTTT.

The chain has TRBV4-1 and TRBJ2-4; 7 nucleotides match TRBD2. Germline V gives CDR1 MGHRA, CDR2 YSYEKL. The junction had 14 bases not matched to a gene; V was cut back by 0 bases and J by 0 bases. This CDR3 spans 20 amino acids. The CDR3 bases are TGCGCCAGCAGCCAAGATCGGGGAAGCGGGGCTTTACTAGCCAAAAACATTCAGTACTTC. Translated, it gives CASSQDRGSGALLAKNIQYF.

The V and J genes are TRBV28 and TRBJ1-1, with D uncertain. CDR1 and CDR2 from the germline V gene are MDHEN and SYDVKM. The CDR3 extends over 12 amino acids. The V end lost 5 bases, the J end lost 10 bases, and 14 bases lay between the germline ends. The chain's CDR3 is CASSPRLKRAFF. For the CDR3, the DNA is TGTGCCAGCAGTCCACGACTTAAGCGAGCTTTCTTT.

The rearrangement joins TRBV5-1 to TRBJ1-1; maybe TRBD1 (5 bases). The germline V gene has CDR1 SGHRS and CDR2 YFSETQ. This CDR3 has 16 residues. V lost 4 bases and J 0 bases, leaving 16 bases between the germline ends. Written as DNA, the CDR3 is TGCGCCAGCAGCGTCGGGGCCCCCACGGTGAACACTGAAGCTTTCTTT. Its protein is CASSVGAPTVNTEAFF. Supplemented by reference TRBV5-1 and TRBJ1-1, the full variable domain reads KAGVTQTPRYLIKTRGQQVTLSCSPISGHRSVSWYQQTPGQGLQFLFEYFSETQRNKGNFPGRFSGRQFSNSRSEMNVSTLELGDSALYLCASSVGAPTVNTEAFFGQGTRLTVV.

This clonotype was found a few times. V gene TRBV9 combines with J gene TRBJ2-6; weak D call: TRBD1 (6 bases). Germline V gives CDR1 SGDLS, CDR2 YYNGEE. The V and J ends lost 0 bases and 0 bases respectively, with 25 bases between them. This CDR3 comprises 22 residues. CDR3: CASSVVPRDNYRQSSGANVLTF. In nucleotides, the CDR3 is TGTGCCAGCAGCGTAGTCCCCCGGGACAACTATCGTCAAAGCTCTGGGGCCAACGTCCTGACTTTC.

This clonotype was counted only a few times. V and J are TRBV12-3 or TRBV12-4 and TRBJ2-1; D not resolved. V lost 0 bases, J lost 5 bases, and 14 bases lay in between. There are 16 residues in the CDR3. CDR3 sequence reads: CASSLAGQRFNNEQFF. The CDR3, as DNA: TGTGCCAGCAGTTTAGCGGGTCAGAGATTTAACAATGAGCAGTTCTTC.

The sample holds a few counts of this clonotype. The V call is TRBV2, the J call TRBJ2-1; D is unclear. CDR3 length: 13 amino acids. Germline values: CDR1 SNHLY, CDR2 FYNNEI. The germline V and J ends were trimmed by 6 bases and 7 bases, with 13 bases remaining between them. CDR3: CASRVRTRNEQFF. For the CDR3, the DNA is TGTGCCAGCAGGGTTCGAACGAGGAATGAGCAGTTCTTC.

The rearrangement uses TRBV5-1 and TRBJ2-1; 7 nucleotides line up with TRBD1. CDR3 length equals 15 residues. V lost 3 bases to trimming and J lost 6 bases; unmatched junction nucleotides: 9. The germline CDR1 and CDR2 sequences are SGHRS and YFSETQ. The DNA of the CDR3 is TGCGCCAGCAGCTCAGGACAGGTAACATTCAATGAGCAGTTCTTC. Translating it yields CASSSGQVTFNEQFF.

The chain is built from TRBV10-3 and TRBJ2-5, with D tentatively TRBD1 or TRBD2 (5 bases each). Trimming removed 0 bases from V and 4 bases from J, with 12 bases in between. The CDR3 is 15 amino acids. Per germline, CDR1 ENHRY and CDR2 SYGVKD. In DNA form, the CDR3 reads TGTGCCATCAGTGAGTCGGGACGGGGTTCAGAGACCCAGTACTTC. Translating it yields CAISESGRGSETQYF.

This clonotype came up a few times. CDR3 in DNA: TGTGCCAGCAGTGGAGGGACAGGGGGAGTTGACGAGCAGTACTTC. Protein sequence: CASSGGTGGVDEQYF. The rearrangement uses TRBV25-1 and TRBJ2-7; 11 bases align to TRBD1. J was trimmed by 5 bases and V by 4 bases; bases with no gene match: 7. The germline CDR1 and CDR2 sequences are MGHDK and SYGVNS. This CDR3 has 15 amino acids.

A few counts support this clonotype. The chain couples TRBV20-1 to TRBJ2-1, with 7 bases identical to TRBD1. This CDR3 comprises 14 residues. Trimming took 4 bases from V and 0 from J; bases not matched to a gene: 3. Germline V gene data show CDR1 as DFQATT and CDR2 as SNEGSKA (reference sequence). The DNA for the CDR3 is TGCAGTGCTATACAGGGGAGCTCCTACAATGAGCAGTTCTTC. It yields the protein CSAIQGSSYNEQFF.